This TCR beta chain was retrieved from a study of T cell changes during pregnancy in multiple sclerosis. The CDR3 totals 19 residues. Germline CDR1 LNHNV, CDR2 YYDKDF (reference sequence). V dropped 0 bases and J dropped 1; count of bases not matched to a gene: 7. The table came from immunoSEQ multiplex PCR; TCRdb's copy has only in-frame clones and leaves some out. In the table there are more than 25,000 clones, 70% to 90% of which are singletons. This sequence was found in a female donor with multiple sclerosis, enrolled in a pregnancy study. The chain uses TRBV15 and TRBJ2-6; 9 positions match TRBD1. The source material was CD8+ T cells from peripheral blood mononuclear cells, sampled after pregnancy. In DNA form, the CDR3 reads TGTGCCACCAGCAGAGATAACGGGACAGGGCCTTCTGGGGCCAACGTCCTGACTTTC. This encodes CATSRDNGTGPSGANVLTF.